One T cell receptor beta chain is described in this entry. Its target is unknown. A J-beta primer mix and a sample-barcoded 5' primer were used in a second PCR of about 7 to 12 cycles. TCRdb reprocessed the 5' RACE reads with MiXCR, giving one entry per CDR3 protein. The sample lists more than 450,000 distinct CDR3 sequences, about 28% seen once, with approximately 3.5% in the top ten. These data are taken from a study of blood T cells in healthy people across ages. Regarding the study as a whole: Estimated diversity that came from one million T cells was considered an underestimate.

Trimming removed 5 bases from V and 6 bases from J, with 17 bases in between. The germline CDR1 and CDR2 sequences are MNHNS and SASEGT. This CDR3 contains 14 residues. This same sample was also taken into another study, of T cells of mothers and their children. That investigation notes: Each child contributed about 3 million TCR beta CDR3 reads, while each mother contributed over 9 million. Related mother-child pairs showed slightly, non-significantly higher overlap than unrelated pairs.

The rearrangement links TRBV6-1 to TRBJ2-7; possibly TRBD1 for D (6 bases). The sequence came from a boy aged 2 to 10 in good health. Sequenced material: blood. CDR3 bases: TGTGCCAGCAGTTTACGACAGGTCGGGGCCGAGCAGTACTTC. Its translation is CASSLRQVGAEQYF.